This T cell receptor (beta chain) was obtained from a study of tumor-infiltrating lymphocytes in primary liver carcinoma. Looked up from germline, CDR1 is MDHEN and CDR2 is SYDVKM. V was cut by 6 bases and J by 4 bases, with 18 bases left in between. This CDR3 spans 15 amino acids. Constant-region priming of approximately 500 ng total RNA yielded TCR beta cDNA. Sequencing libraries for TCR beta derived from three nested multiplex PCR rounds that used slightly modified ARM-PCR. TRBV1-TRBV30 forward primers and a C-beta reverse primer were used in the first two PCR rounds, which each ran for about 10 cycles. Each CDR3 protein is one row after TCRdb ran MiXCR on the multiplex PCR reads. Of approximately 340,000 distinct CDR3 sequences in the sample, around three fifths are singletons; the top ten hold about 6.5%. Unsorted whole blood served as the source of blood RNA, and germline DNA was extracted as well.

This clonotype has only one observation. Its antigen is undetermined. Points from the study as a whole: Tumors had a top-250-clone fraction that was significantly higher than blood (p = 0.039). Whereas tumor region pairs overlapped more, tumor-adjacent and tumor-blood pairs overlapped less.

The J gene is TRBJ1-1, the V gene TRBV28; TRBD1 is a possible D gene (5 bases). The material sequenced was peripheral blood. The sequence was collected from a man aged 35 to 55 with primary liver carcinoma and hepatitis B virus infection. CDR3 loop: CASRPLGGEATEAFF. As DNA, the CDR3 is TGTGCCAGCAGGCCCCTGGGGGGGGAAGCCACTGAAGCTTTCTTT.